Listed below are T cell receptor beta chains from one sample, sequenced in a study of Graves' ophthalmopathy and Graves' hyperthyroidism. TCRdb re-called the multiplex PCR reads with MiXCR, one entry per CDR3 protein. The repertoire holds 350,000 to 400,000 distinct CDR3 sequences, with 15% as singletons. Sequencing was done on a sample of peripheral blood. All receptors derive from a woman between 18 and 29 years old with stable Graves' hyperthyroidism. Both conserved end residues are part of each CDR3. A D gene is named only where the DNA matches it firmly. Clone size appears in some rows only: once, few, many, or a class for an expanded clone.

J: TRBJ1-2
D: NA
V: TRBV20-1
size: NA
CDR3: CSARDLTATNYGYTF
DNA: TGCAGTGCTAGAGATCTCACAGCCACTAACTATGGCTACACCTTC

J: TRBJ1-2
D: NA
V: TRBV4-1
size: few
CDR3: CASSQDRSTAPPGYTF
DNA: TGCGCCAGCAGCCAAGATCGGAGTACCGCTCCCCCTGGCTACACCTTC

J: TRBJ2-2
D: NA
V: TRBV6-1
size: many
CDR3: CASIRGVTGELFF
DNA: TGTGCCAGCATAAGGGGGGTCACCGGGGAGCTGTTTTTT

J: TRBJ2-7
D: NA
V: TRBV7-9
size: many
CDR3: CASSLGPGATYEQYF
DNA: TGTGCCAGCAGCTTAGGGCCGGGGGCTACCTACGAGCAGTACTTC

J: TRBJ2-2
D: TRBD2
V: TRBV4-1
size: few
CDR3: CASSQDLAGGPLGELFF
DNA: TGCGCCAGCAGCCAAGATCTTGCGGGGGGGCCCTTGGGGGAGCTGTTTTTT

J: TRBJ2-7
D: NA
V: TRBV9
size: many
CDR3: CASSVDRVVGEQYF
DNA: TGTGCCAGCAGCGTAGACAGGGTCGTAGGCGAGCAGTACTTC

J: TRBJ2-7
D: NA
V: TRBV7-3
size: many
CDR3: CASSLSPRFPGPYTPPYEQYF
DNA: TGTGCCAGCAGCTTATCACCAAGGTTTCCGGGGCCTTATACCCCCCCCTACGAGCAGTACTTC

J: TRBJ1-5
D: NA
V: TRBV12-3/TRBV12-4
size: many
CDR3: CASSLGGGDDQPQHF
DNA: TGTGCCAGCAGTTTAGGGGGAGGAGATGATCAGCCCCAGCATTTT

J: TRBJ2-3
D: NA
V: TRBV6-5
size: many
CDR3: CASSLRGPDTQYF
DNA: TGTGCCAGCAGTTTAAGGGGTCCCGATACGCAGTATTTT

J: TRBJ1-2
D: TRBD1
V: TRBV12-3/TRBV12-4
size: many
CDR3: CASSRQGPNYGYTF
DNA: TGTGCCAGCAGTCGACAGGGTCCTAACTATGGCTACACCTTC

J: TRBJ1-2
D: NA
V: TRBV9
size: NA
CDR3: CASTGVRDISGGGYTF
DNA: TGTGCCAGCACCGGAGTTCGGGACATCTCTGGGGGGGGCTACACCTTC

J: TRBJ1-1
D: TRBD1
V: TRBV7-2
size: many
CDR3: CASSLGQGFRAEAFF
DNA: TGTGCCAGCAGCTTAGGACAGGGGTTTAGGGCTGAAGCTTTCTTT

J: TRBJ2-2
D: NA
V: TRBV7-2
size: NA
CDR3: CVSSLVLGAGGELFF
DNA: TGTGTCAGCAGCTTAGTTCTCGGGGCAGGCGGGGAGCTGTTTTTT

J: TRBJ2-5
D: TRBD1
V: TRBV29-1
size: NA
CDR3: CSVGDRGLETQYF
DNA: TGCAGCGTTGGGGACAGAGGGCTGGAGACCCAGTACTTC

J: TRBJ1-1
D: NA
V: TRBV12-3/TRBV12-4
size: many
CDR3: CASSLYTRTQGFF
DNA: TGTGCCAGCAGTTTATATACCAGGACCCAGGGTTTCTTT

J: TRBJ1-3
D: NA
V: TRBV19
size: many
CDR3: CASQQGKKNTIYF
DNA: TGTGCCAGTCAACAGGGAAAAAAAAACACCATATATTTT

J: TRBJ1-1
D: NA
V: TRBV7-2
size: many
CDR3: CASSVTGNTEAFF
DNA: TGTGCCAGCAGCGTCACAGGAAACACTGAAGCTTTCTTT

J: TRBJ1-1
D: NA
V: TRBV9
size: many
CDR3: CASSARDNRNTEAFF
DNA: TGTGCCAGCAGCGCCAGGGACAACAGGAACACTGAAGCTTTCTTT

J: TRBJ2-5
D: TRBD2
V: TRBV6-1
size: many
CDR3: CASTGLAQETQYF
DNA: TGTGCCAGCACCGGACTAGCCCAAGAGACCCAGTACTTC

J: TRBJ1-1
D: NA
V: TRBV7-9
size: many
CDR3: CASSSRQYTEAFF
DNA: TGTGCCAGCAGCTCACGACAATACACTGAAGCTTTCTTT

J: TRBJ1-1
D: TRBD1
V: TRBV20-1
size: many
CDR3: CSARDGQGSEAFF
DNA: TGCAGTGCTAGAGATGGACAGGGCTCTGAAGCTTTCTTT

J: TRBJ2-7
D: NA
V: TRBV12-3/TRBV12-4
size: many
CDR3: CASSLGGVHSYGQYF
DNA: TGTGCCAGCAGTTTAGGCGGGGTGCACTCCTACGGGCAGTACTTC

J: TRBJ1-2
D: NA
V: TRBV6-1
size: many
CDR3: CASSVIRGPDGITF
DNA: TGTGCCAGCAGTGTTATCAGGGGCCCGGATGGGATCACCTTC

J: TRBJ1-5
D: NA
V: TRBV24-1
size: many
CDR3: CATSEEGNQPQHF
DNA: TGTGCCACCAGTGAGGAAGGAAATCAGCCCCAGCATTTT

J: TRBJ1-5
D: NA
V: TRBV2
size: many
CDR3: CASSDSEVDQPQHF
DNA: TGTGCCAGCTCGGACAGTGAGGTTGATCAGCCCCAGCATTTT

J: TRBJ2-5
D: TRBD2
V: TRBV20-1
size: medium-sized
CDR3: CSARDGLAGGHYQETQYF
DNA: TGCAGTGCTAGAGATGGCCTAGCGGGGGGGCATTACCAAGAGACCCAGTACTTC

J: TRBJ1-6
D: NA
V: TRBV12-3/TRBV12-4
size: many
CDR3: CASNRGSEPLHF
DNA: TGTGCCAGCAACCGGGGTTCCGAACCCCTCCACTTT

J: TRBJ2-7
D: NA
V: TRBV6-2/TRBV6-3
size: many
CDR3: CASSYGGGFSSYEQYF
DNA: TGTGCCAGCAGTTACGGTGGAGGGTTCAGCTCCTACGAGCAGTACTTC

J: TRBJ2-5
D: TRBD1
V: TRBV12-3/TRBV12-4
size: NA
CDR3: CASSPLTGPGETQYF
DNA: TGTGCCAGCAGTCCCTTGACAGGGCCGGGGGAGACCCAGTACTTC

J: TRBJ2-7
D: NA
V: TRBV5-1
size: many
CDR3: CASSLVQGPYEQYF
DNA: TGCGCCAGCAGCTTGGTTCAGGGCCCCTACGAGCAGTACTTC

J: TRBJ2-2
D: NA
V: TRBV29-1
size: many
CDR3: CSVQNTGELFF
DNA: TGCAGCGTGCAGAACACCGGGGAGCTGTTTTTT